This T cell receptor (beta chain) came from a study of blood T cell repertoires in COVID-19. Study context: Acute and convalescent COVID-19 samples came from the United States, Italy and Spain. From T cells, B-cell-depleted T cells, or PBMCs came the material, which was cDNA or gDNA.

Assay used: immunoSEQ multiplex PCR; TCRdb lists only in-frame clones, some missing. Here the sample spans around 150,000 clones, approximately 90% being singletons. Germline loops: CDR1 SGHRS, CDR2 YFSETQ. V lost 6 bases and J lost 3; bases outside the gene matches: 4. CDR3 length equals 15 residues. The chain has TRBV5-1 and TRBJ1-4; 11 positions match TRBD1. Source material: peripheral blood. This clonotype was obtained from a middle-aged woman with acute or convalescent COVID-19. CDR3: CASKGTGGANEKLFF. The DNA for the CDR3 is TGCGCCAGCAAGGGGACAGGGGGTGCTAATGAAAAACTGTTTTTT.